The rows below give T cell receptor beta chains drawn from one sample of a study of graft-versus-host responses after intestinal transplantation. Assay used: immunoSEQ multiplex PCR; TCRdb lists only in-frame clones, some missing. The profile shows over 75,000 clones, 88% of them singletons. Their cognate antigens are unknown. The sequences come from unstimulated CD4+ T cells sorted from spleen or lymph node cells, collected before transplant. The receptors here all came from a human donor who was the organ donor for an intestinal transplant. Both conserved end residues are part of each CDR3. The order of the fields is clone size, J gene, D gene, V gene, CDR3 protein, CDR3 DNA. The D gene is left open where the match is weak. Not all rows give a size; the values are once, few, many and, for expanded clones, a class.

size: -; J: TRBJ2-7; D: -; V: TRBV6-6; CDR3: CASSYSPGSGVEQYF; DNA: TGTGCCAGCAGTTACTCGCCCGGGAGTGGAGTCGAGCAGTACTTC
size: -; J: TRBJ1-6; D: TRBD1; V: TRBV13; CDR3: CASRGDRDSPLHF; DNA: TGTGCCAGCAGGGGAGACAGGGATTCACCCCTCCACTTT
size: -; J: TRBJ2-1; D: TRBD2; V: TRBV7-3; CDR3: CASSAGLGLEQFF; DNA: TGTGCCAGCAGCGCGGGACTAGGGCTTGAGCAGTTCTTC
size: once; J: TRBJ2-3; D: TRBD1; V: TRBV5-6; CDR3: CASNEDRGAGDTQYF; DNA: TGTGCCAGCAACGAGGACAGGGGCGCAGGAGATACGCAGTATTTT
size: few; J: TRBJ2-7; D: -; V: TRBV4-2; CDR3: CASSQGEGAYEQYF; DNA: TGTGCCAGCAGCCAAGGAGAGGGGGCCTACGAGCAGTACTTC
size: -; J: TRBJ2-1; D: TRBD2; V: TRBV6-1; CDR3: CASSGPLAGSYNEQFF; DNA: TGTGCCAGCAGTGGACCTCTAGCGGGCAGCTACAATGAGCAGTTCTTC
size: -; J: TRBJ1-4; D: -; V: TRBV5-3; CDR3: CARSLHRDRATNEKLFF; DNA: TGTGCCAGAAGCTTACACAGGGATCGAGCAACTAATGAAAAACTGTTTTTT
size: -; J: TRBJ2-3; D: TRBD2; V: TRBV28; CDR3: CATRGAGGAYTQYF; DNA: TGTGCCACCCGGGGAGCGGGAGGCGCATATACGCAGTATTTT
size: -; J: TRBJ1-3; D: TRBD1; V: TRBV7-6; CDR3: CASSARAGGRNTIYF; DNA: TGTGCCAGCAGTGCAAGGGCAGGGGGAAGAAACACCATATATTTT
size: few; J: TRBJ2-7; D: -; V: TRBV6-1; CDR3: CASRILRGSSYEQYF; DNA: TGTGCCAGCAGGATTCTTCGGGGGAGCTCCTACGAGCAGTACTTC
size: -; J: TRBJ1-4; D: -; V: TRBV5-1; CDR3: CASSPQGKGEKLFF; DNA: TGCGCCAGCAGCCCACAGGGAAAGGGGGAAAAACTGTTTTTT
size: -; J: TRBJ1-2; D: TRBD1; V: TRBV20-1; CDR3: CSVDRGRGYTF; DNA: TGCAGTGTGGACAGGGGTCGAGGCTACACCTTC
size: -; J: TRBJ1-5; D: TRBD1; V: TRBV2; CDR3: CASRPGQGAYQPQHF; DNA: TGTGCCAGCAGGCCCGGACAGGGGGCTTATCAGCCCCAGCATTTT
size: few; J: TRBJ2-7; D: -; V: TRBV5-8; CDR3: CASSPGPTSRHEQYF; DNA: TGTGCCAGCAGCCCGGGCCCCACTAGTCGCCACGAGCAGTACTTC
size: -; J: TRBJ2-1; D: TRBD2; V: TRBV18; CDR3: CASSTTGGASGGALGYNEQFF; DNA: TGTGCCAGCTCAACGACCGGCGGTGCGAGCGGGGGGGCCTTAGGGTACAATGAGCAGTTCTTC
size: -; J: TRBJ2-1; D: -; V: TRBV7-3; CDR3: CASSLYASPEQFF; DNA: TGTGCCAGCAGCTTATACGCTAGCCCTGAGCAGTTCTTC
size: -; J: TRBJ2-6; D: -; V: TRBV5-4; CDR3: CASSLSTGGRANVLTF; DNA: TGTGCCAGCAGCTTGTCGACGGGTGGAAGGGCCAACGTCCTGACTTTC
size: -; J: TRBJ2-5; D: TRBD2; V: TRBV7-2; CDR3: CASSPYYSGRETQYF; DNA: TGTGCCAGCAGCCCATACTATAGCGGGAGAGAGACCCAGTACTTC
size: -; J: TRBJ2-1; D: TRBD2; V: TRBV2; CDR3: CATSPTSVYNEQFF; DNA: TGTGCCACCTCCCCGACTAGCGTTTACAATGAGCAGTTCTTC
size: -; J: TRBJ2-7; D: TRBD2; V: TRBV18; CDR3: CASSPLAGGVTYEQYF; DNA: TGTGCCAGCTCACCACTAGCGGGAGGGGTAACCTACGAGCAGTACTTC
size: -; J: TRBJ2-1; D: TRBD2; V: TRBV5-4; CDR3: CASSGRGRAVYNEQFF; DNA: TGTGCCAGCAGCGGACGCGGGAGGGCGGTCTACAATGAGCAGTTCTTC
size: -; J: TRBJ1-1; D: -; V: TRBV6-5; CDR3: CASSYGEATEAFF; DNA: TGTGCCAGCAGTTACGGGGAGGCCACTGAAGCTTTCTTT
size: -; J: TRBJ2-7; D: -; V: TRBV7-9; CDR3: CASSLAQGTQAYEQYF; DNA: TGTGCCAGCAGCTTAGCGCAGGGGACACAAGCCTACGAGCAGTACTTC
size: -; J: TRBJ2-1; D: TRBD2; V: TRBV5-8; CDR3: CASSRTAGDNEQFF; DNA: TGTGCCAGCAGCCGAACCGCGGGGGACAATGAGCAGTTCTTC
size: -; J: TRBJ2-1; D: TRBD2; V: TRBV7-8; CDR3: CASSHNPTPPTSGSSYNEQFF; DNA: TGTGCCAGCAGCCACAACCCAACCCCCCCGACTAGCGGGAGCTCCTACAATGAGCAGTTCTTC
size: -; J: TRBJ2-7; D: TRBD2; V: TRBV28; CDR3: CASSSPTSGNSYEQYF; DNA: TGTGCCAGCAGTTCTCCTACTAGCGGTAACTCCTACGAGCAGTACTTC
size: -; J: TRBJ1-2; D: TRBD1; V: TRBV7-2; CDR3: CASARGTGDYGYTF; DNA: TGTGCCAGCGCAAGAGGGACAGGAGACTATGGCTACACCTTC
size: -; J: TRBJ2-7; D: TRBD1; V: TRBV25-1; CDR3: CASTTGDPYEQYF; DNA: TGTGCCAGCACTACAGGGGACCCCTACGAGCAGTACTTC
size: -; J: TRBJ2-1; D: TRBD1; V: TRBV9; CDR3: CASSVNGDRVHEQFF; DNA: TGTGCCAGCAGCGTCAATGGGGACAGGGTGCATGAGCAGTTCTTC
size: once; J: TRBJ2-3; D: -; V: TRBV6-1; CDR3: CASSEALRGTDTQYF; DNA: TGTGCCAGCAGTGAAGCGCTGCGGGGCACAGATACGCAGTATTTT
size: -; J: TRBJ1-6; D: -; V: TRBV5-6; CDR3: CASSVMGINNSPLHF; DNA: TGTGCCAGCAGCGTGATGGGCATAAATAATTCACCCCTCCACTTT
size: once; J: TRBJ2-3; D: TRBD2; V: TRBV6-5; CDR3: CASSASGGSFDTQYF; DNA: TGTGCCAGCAGTGCCAGCGGGGGGTCCTTCGATACGCAGTATTTT
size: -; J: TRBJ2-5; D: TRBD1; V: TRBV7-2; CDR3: CASSRSGTGGGETQYF; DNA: TGTGCCAGCAGCCGTTCCGGGACAGGGGGAGGAGAGACCCAGTACTTC
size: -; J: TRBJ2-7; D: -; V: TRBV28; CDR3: CASSLWGGLSSYEQYF; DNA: TGTGCCAGCAGTTTATGGGGCGGGTTGAGCTCCTACGAGCAGTACTTC
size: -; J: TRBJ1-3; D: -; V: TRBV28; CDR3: CASSPTPGPGNTIYF; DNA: TGTGCCAGCAGTCCCACACCGGGTCCTGGAAACACCATATATTTT
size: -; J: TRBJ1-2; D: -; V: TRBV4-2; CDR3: CASSQPDRAGYTF; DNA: TGTGCCAGCAGCCAACCGGACAGAGCTGGCTACACCTTC
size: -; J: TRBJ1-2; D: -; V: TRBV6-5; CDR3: CASSRDMPRYGYTF; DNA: TGTGCCAGCTCCCGGGACATGCCACGCTATGGCTACACCTTC
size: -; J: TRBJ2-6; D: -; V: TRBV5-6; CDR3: CASSYRDPGANVLTF; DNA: TGTGCCAGCAGCTACAGGGATCCAGGGGCCAACGTCCTGACTTTC
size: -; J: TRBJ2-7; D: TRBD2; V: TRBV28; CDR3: CASSLKGFGLAGGPSSYEQYF; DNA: TGTGCCAGCAGTTTAAAGGGCTTTGGACTAGCGGGAGGGCCTAGCTCCTACGAGCAGTACTTC
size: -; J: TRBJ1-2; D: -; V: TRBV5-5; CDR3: CASSLASNSIYGYTF; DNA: TGTGCCAGCAGCTTGGCTAGTAACTCCATCTATGGCTACACCTTC
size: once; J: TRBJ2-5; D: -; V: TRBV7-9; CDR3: CASSRDTETQYF; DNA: TGTGCCAGCAGCCGCGATACAGAGACCCAGTACTTC
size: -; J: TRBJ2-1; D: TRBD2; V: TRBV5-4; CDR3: CASSFTGGGNEQFF; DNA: TGTGCCAGCAGCTTCACGGGAGGCGGCAATGAGCAGTTCTTC
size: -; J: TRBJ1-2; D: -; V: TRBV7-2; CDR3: CASSLDSTFYGYTF; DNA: TGTGCCAGCAGCTTGGACAGCACGTTCTATGGCTACACCTTC
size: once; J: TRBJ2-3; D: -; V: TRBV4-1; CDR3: CASSQDPAASTDTQYF; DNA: TGCGCCAGCAGCCAAGATCCAGCGGCTAGCACAGATACGCAGTATTTT
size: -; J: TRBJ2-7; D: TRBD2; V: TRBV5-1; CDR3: CASSFSLGGGPTSYEQYF; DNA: TGCGCCAGCAGCTTCTCGTTGGGCGGGGGGCCGACCTCCTACGAGCAGTACTTC
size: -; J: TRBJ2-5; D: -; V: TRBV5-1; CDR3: CASSPDRPIQETQYF; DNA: TGCGCCAGCAGCCCCGACAGACCTATACAAGAGACCCAGTACTTC
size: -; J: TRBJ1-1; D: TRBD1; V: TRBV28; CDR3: CATLAIPGGLTEAFF; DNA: TGTGCCACCTTAGCTATTCCAGGGGGTCTGACTGAAGCTTTCTTT
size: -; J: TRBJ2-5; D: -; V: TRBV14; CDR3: CASSQGRADWYQETQYF; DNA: TGTGCCAGCAGCCAAGGAAGAGCAGACTGGTACCAAGAGACCCAGTACTTC
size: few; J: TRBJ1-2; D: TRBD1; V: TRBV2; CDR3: CASSGGQDYGYTF; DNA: TGTGCCAGCAGTGGGGGACAGGACTATGGCTACACCTTC
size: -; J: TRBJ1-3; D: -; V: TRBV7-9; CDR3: CASSSKQVNSGNTIYF; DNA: TGTGCCAGCAGCTCTAAACAGGTTAATTCTGGAAACACCATATATTTT
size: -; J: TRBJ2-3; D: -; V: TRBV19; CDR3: CASSISGRRDTQYF; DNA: TGTGCCAGTAGTATAAGTGGGAGAAGGGATACGCAGTATTTT
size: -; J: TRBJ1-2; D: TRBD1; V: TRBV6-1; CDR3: CASSEQGASGYTF; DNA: TGTGCCAGCAGTGAACAGGGGGCATCGGGCTACACCTTC
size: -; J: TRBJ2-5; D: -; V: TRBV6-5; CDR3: CASSYVAGQETQYF; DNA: TGTGCCAGCAGTTACGTCGCGGGTCAAGAGACCCAGTACTTC
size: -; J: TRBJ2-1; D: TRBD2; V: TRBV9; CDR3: CASSLGTSSYNEQFF; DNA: TGTGCCAGCAGCCTCGGGACTAGCTCCTACAATGAGCAGTTCTTC